The 21 T cell receptor beta chains listed next were all sequenced from one sample in a study of read filtering for tumor transcriptome and immune sequencing. From about 400 ng of RNA, a library with molecular barcoded alpha/delta and beta/gamma adaptors was made. Via MiXCR, TCRdb re-called the reads, giving one row per CDR3 protein. The repertoire holds 100,000 to 150,000 distinct CDR3 sequences, 10% to 15% seen once, with 9.5% to 11% in the top ten. Sequenced sample: a population of CD138-negative cells sorted from bone marrow. These receptors originate from a donor aged 40 or older with multiple myeloma.

In this sample, this clonotype turned up many times. The V and J genes are TRBV6-6 and TRBJ1-5, with D maybe TRBD1 (6 bases). Germline CDR1 and CDR2: MNHNY and SVGAGI (reference sequence). CDR3 size: 15 residues. V was shortened by 7 bases and J by 7 bases, with 20 bases between the two germline ends. The CDR3 here is CASTSGGGIMQPQHF. CDR3 DNA sequence: TGTGCCAGCACCAGTGGGGGGGGCATAATGCAGCCCCAGCATTTT.

This clonotype was counted between two and nine times. This sequence joins TRBV7-9 and TRBJ1-5; 9 nucleotides match TRBD1. Trimming removed 1 base from V and 3 bases from J; junction bases left unmatched: 7. This CDR3 is 17 amino acids long. From germline, CDR1 is SEHNR and CDR2 FQNEAQ (reference sequence). The CDR3 DNA follows: TGTGCCAGCAGCTTAGTCCTGGGACAGGGCGTCAATCAGCCCCAGCATTTT. This gives the protein CASSLVLGQGVNQPQHF.

The chain recombines TRBV5-4 with TRBJ2-2, with D unclear. The CDR3 is 14 amino acids. Deletions cut 4 bases from V and 4 bases from J, with 11 bases between. Germline CDR1 is SGHNT and CDR2 is YYREEE (reference sequence). CDR3 in amino acids: CASSRTIGTGELFF. Written as DNA, the CDR3 is TGTGCCAGCAGCCGAACGATCGGCACCGGGGAGCTGTTTTTT.

Regarding this clonotype: This may stem from a read error, because a much larger clone lies one nucleotide away. This chain joins TRBV20-1 and TRBJ2-1; D call uncertain. In germline, CDR1 is DFQATT, CDR2 SNEGSKA (reference sequence). Trimming took 5 bases from V and 5 from J, leaving 22 bases between them. There are 16 residues in the CDR3. CDR3 region: CSAGAYGSLRDNEQFF. For the CDR3, the DNA is TGCAGTGCTGGTGCCTATGGCTCTCTTAGGGACAATGAGCAGTTCTTC.

This clonotype was recorded at least ten times. The chain is built from TRBV3-1 and TRBJ2-7, with 9 bases aligning to TRBD1. The V gene's germline CDR1 is LGHDT and CDR2 YNNKEL (reference sequence). J was trimmed by 6 bases and V by 2 bases; bases with no gene match: 5. The CDR3 runs 14 residues. CDR3 residues: CASSQTGTGIEQYF. In nucleotides, the CDR3 is TGTGCCAGCAGCCAAACCGGGACAGGGATCGAGCAGTACTTC.

This clonotype was detected many times. The rearrangement links TRBV12-3 or TRBV12-4 to TRBJ2-7; D is possibly TRBD2 (6 bases). V lost 7 bases and J lost 4, with 17 bases in between. The CDR3 runs 14 residues. The DNA of the CDR3 is TGTGCCAGCAAGCCGTCGGGACTTACGTACGAGCAGTACTTC. It encodes CASKPSGLTYEQYF.

This clonotype was seen repeatedly, ten times or more. The chain links TRBV12-3 or TRBV12-4 to TRBJ1-5; D is unresolved. The V and J ends lost 3 bases and 11 bases respectively, with 8 bases between them. CDR3 length: 11 amino acids. The CDR3 reads CASSFSEAQHF. CDR3 nucleotides: TGTGCCAGCAGTTTCTCGGAAGCCCAGCATTTT.

This clonotype was counted many times. The chain carries TRBV28 and TRBJ2-3; 9 bases match TRBD1. V shed 6 bases and J 3 bases; nucleotides not matched to a gene: 4. Germline lookup yields CDR1 MDHEN and CDR2 SYDVKM. The CDR3 contains 14 residues. The CDR3 nucleotides read TGTGCCAGCAGAACAGGGGGCCGGACAGATACGCAGTATTTT. It specifies CASRTGGRTDTQYF.

This clonotype came up many times. The chain uses TRBV5-1 and TRBJ1-6; tentative D call: TRBD1 (6 bases). V was shortened by 0 bases and J by 10 bases, with 20 bases between the two germline ends. Germline V gene data show CDR1 as SGHRS and CDR2 as YFSETQ. This CDR3 has 17 amino acids. The CDR3 loop reads CASSLAGGGRLDSPLHF. As DNA, the CDR3 is TGCGCCAGCAGCTTGGCCGGCGGGGGGCGCTTGGACTCACCCCTCCACTTT. Combining the CDR3 with reference TRBV5-1 and TRBJ1-6 gives the whole variable domain KAGVTQTPRYLIKTRGQQVTLSCSPISGHRSVSWYQQTPGQGLQFLFEYFSETQRNKGNFPGRFSGRQFSNSRSEMNVSTLELGDSALYLCASSLAGGGRLDSPLHFGNGTRLTVT.

This clonotype appeared many times. The CDR3 loop reads CASSHGTDFGDTQYF. In DNA form, the CDR3 reads TGTGCCAGCAGCCACGGGACGGACTTCGGCGATACGCAGTATTTT. The chain links TRBV7-9 to TRBJ2-3, with D perhaps TRBD1 or TRBD2 (5 bases each). Per germline, CDR1 SEHNR and CDR2 FQNEAQ (reference sequence). Trimming cost V 5 bases and J 6 bases, with 18 bases left between them. This CDR3 comprises 15 residues.

The CDR3 region is CASAPFLVNTEAFF. CDR3 coding DNA: TGTGCTAGTGCCCCGTTCCTCGTGAACACTGAAGCTTTCTTT. The V and J genes are TRBV12-5 and TRBJ1-1; no clear D gene. The CDR3 sequence is 14 residues long. Trimming left V 7 bases short and J 0 bases short, with 12 bases between. The germline gives CDR1 LGHNT, CDR2 FRNRAP.

This clonotype came up many times. The genes are TRBV5-1 and TRBJ2-1; 9 positions agree with TRBD2. The CDR3 consists of 17 residues. V lost 0 bases to trimming and J lost 7 bases; unmatched junction nucleotides: 11. Germline CDR1 and CDR2: SGHRS and YFSETQ. The CDR3 reads CASSLGIRRGGPNEQFF. The CDR3 DNA sequence: TGCGCCAGCAGCTTGGGGATCAGGCGGGGGGGCCCAAATGAGCAGTTCTTC.

This clonotype was counted ten times or more. The CDR3 DNA reads TGTGCCAGCAGCTTTCCACTTGGGGCAACTGAAGCTTTCTTT. Protein sequence: CASSFPLGATEAFF. The rearrangement joins TRBV7-9 to TRBJ1-1; the D gene is possibly TRBD1 (5 bases). This CDR3 has 14 residues. From germline, CDR1 is SEHNR and CDR2 FQNEAQ (reference sequence). Trimming removed 3 bases from V and 5 bases from J, with 13 bases in between.

This clonotype was seen repeatedly, ten times or more. The rearrangement joins TRBV6-1 to TRBJ1-5; no firm D call. This CDR3 comprises 15 residues. Looked up from germline, CDR1 is MNHNS and CDR2 is SASEGT. V shed 2 bases and J shed 5 bases, with 13 bases lying between them. The CDR3 reads CASSEIPARYQPQHF. CDR3 bases: TGTGCCAGCAGTGAAATTCCGGCCCGGTATCAGCCCCAGCATTTT.

The chain combines TRBV6-1 with TRBJ2-4; no clear D gene. Germline values: CDR1 MNHNS, CDR2 SASEGT. This CDR3 contains 14 residues. Trimming left V 3 bases short and J 8 bases short, with 14 bases between. CDR3 coding DNA: TGTGCCAGCAGTGACGTAACGACCGTGGACATTCAGTACTTC. It encodes CASSDVTTVDIQYF.

This clonotype appeared many times. The rearrangement uses TRBV19 and TRBJ2-1, with 7 bases lining up with TRBD1. The length of the CDR3 is 15 residues. J gave up 0 bases and V 6 bases, and 5 bases lay outside the gene matches. Germline values: CDR1 LNHDA, CDR2 SQIVND (reference sequence). The CDR3 DNA reads TGTGCCAGTAGGCGGACAGGAGACTCCTACAATGAGCAGTTCTTC. This codes for CASRRTGDSYNEQFF.

This clonotype was seen ten or more times. This chain joins TRBV2 and TRBJ1-2; 7 nucleotides match TRBD1. Per the germline V gene, CDR1 is SNHLY and CDR2 is FYNNEI. Trimming took 6 bases from V and 4 from J; bases not matched to a gene: 11. There are 15 residues in the CDR3. This CDR3 is CASRAGQRITYGYTF. The DNA for the CDR3 is TGTGCCAGCAGAGCGGGACAGCGTATCACCTATGGCTACACCTTC.

Ten or more counts support this clonotype. The chain is built from TRBV19 and TRBJ2-1; TRBD2 aligns across 9 bases. CDR3 length: 16 residues. The junction had 4 bases not matched to a gene; V was cut back by 4 bases and J by 0 bases. Germline V gene sequence: CDR1 LNHDA, CDR2 SQIVND (reference sequence). The CDR3 loop reads CASSSGGGSSYNEQFF. The CDR3 nucleotides are TGTGCCAGTAGTAGCGGGGGGGGCAGCTCCTACAATGAGCAGTTCTTC. Filled out from reference TRBV19 and TRBJ2-1, the complete variable domain reads DGGITQSPKYLFRKEGQNVTLSCEQNLNHDAMYWYRQDPGQGLRLIYYSQIVNDFQKGDIAEGYSVSREKKESFPLTVTSAQKNPTAFYLCASSSGGGSSYNEQFFGPGTRLTVL.

Concerning this clonotype itself: A much larger clonotype is one base distant, so this may be a read error. The V gene is TRBV7-2, the J gene TRBJ1-4; D is unclear. CDR3 length: 15 residues. Germline V gives CDR1 SGHTA, CDR2 FQGNSA. Trimming took 5 bases from V and 12 from J, leaving 22 bases between them. The CDR3 protein is CASSASPGSIEELFF. The DNA of the CDR3 is TGTGCCAGCAGCGCGTCCCCGGGGTCTATCGAAGAACTGTTTTTT.

In this sample, this clonotype turned up many times. The chain couples TRBV6-6 to TRBJ2-3; no reliable D call. The length of the CDR3 is 13 residues. The V and J ends lost 5 bases and 7 bases respectively, with 13 bases between them. Germline V CDR1 and CDR2: MNHNY, SVGAGI (reference sequence). CDR3 nucleotides: TGTGCCAGCAGTAGCACTTCGTTGTATACGCAGTATTTT. It translates to CASSSTSLYTQYF.

This clonotype was counted only a few times. The CDR3: CASSQDGHRTDTQYF. CDR3 nucleotide sequence: TGTGCCAGCAGCCAAGACGGACACCGCACAGATACGCAGTATTTT. The V and J genes are TRBV14 and TRBJ2-3, with a weak D call TRBD1 (5 bases). With 0 bases removed from V and 1 base from J, the gap between germline ends came to 8 bases. Germline-derived CDR1 and CDR2 are SGHDN and FVKESK. The CDR3 runs to 15 residues.